Listed below are T cell receptor beta chains from one sample, sequenced in a study of blood T cell repertoires in COVID-19. Only in-frame clones appear in the TCRdb table, and some are missing; sequencing was by immunoSEQ multiplex PCR. Here the sample spans roughly 140,000 clones, 87% being singletons. The sequenced material came from peripheral blood. All receptors derive from a woman aged 60-75 years with active or convalescent COVID-19. The CDR3 runs from the conserved cysteine through the conserved F or W. The D gene is left open where the match is weak. Where a row states a size, it is once, few, many or the class of an expanded clone; other rows omit it.

cdr3_aa cdr3_nt j_call d_call v_call clone_size
CAVSQGPADTQYF TGTGCCGTATCCCAGGGGCCGGCAGATACGCAGTATTTT TRBJ2-3 . TRBV7-2 once
CSASIQASGTDTQYF TGCAGTGCTAGTATTCAGGCTAGCGGAACAGATACGCAGTATTTT TRBJ2-3 TRBD2 TRBV20-1 once
CASGLVPGGGYGYTF TGTGCTAGTGGTTTGGTACCGGGAGGAGGCTATGGCTACACCTTC TRBJ1-2 . TRBV12-5 .
CASSPRGSGGANEQFF TGTGCCAGCAGCCCCCGTGGAAGCGGGGGGGCCAATGAGCAGTTCTTC TRBJ2-1 TRBD2 TRBV9 .
CASSPTDRARTPDPSYEQYF TGTGCCAGCTCACCCACAGACAGGGCCCGCACTCCTGACCCCTCCTACGAGCAGTACTTC TRBJ2-7 TRBD1 TRBV18 once
CASGIRPGAIISGNTIYF TGTGCTAGTGGTATTCGACCGGGAGCTATTATTTCTGGAAACACCATATATTTT TRBJ1-3 . TRBV12-5 .
CASSPTGTGMETQYF TGTGCCAGCAGCCCCACCGGGACAGGGATGGAGACCCAGTACTTC TRBJ2-5 TRBD1 TRBV7-2 .
CASSLGDRDEKLFF TGTGCCAGCAGCTTAGGCGACAGGGATGAAAAACTGTTTTTT TRBJ1-4 TRBD1 TRBV11-2 .
CASSARAGGQEQYF TGTGCCAGCAGCGCCCGGGCGGGGGGGCAAGAGCAGTACTTC TRBJ2-7 TRBD2 TRBV9 .
CASSPMLAGVSNTGELFF TGTGCCAGCTCACCTATGCTAGCGGGGGTTTCGAACACCGGGGAGCTGTTTTTT TRBJ2-2 TRBD2 TRBV18 .
CASTREGTVDTEAFF TGTGCCAGCACCCGGGAGGGGACTGTAGACACTGAAGCTTTCTTT TRBJ1-1 . TRBV5-4 .
CAISESGALNQPQHF TGTGCCATCAGTGAGTCGGGGGCCCTCAATCAGCCCCAGCATTTT TRBJ1-5 . TRBV10-3 .
CASSRMGGYNEQFF TGTGCCAGCAGCCGAATGGGGGGTTACAATGAGCAGTTCTTC TRBJ2-1 . TRBV11-1 .
CASSYWQDYEQYF TGTGCCAGCAGCTATTGGCAGGACTACGAGCAGTACTTC TRBJ2-7 . TRBV2 once
CASGFLTGGYPNYGYTF TGTGCTAGTGGTTTCCTGACAGGGGGTTACCCTAACTATGGCTACACCTTC TRBJ1-2 TRBD1 TRBV12-5 .
CASSSYLNSPLHF TGTGCCAGCAGTTCCTATCTTAATTCACCCCTCCACTTT TRBJ1-6 . TRBV6-5 once
CASRATSYEQYF TGTGCCAGTAGGGCGACATCCTACGAGCAGTACTTC TRBJ2-7 . TRBV19 .
CASSSLAEQFF TGTGCCAGCAGCTCCCTAGCGGAGCAGTTCTTC TRBJ2-1 . TRBV7-9 .
CAISEPGYTEAFF TGTGCCATCAGTGAGCCGGGGTACACTGAAGCTTTCTTT TRBJ1-1 . TRBV10-3 .
CASSLEETGIYGYTF TGTGCCAGCAGCTTAGAGGAGACAGGAATCTATGGCTACACCTTC TRBJ1-2 . TRBV11-2 .
CAIRGGPKSEAFF TGTGCCATCCGGGGGGGGCCCAAATCCGAAGCTTTCTTT TRBJ1-1 . TRBV10-3 few
CATSDSGTDYGYTF TGTGCCACCAGTGATTCCGGGACAGACTATGGCTACACCTTC TRBJ1-2 TRBD1 TRBV24-1 .
CASSLAPTGGWNTEAFF TGTGCCAGCAGCTTAGCCCCGACAGGGGGTTGGAACACTGAAGCTTTCTTT TRBJ1-1 TRBD1 TRBV7-2 .
CASRLAGANTGELFF TGTGCCAGCAGACTAGCGGGGGCGAACACCGGGGAGCTGTTTTTT TRBJ2-2 TRBD2 TRBV6-6 few
CASSEETDYGYTF TGCGCCAGCAGTGAAGAGACAGACTATGGCTACACCTTC TRBJ1-2 . TRBV10-1 .
CASSRDWMNTEAFF TGTGCCAGCAGCCGGGACTGGATGAACACTGAAGCTTTCTTT TRBJ1-1 . TRBV25-1 .
CASSERDRVYGYTF TGTGCCAGCAGTGAAAGGGACAGGGTTTACGGCTACACCTTC TRBJ1-2 TRBD1 TRBV2 .
CASSIRTGGAGTEAFF TGTGCCAGTAGTATAAGGACAGGGGGCGCGGGGACTGAAGCTTTCTTT TRBJ1-1 TRBD1 TRBV19 .
CASSLELATYEQYF TGTGCCAGCAGCTTAGAACTAGCAACCTACGAGCAGTACTTC TRBJ2-7 . TRBV7-2 .
CAWSQTGNPSTEAFF TGTGCCTGGAGTCAGACAGGGAATCCTTCAACTGAAGCTTTCTTT TRBJ1-1 TRBD1 TRBV30 once
CASSQDPGPNSNQPQHF TGCGCCAGCAGCCAAGATCCCGGTCCTAATAGCAATCAGCCCCAGCATTTT TRBJ1-5 . TRBV4-3 many
CASGLAVLAGAPYEQYF TGTGCTAGTGGTTTGGCGGTCCTAGCGGGGGCCCCCTACGAGCAGTACTTC TRBJ2-7 TRBD2 TRBV12-5 .
CAISERVEAGGPQPQHF TGTGCCATCAGCGAACGGGTTGAGGCAGGGGGGCCTCAGCCCCAGCATTTT TRBJ1-5 TRBD1 TRBV10-3 .
CASSQENKGNQPQHF TGCGCCAGCAGCCAAGAAAATAAGGGGAATCAGCCCCAGCATTTT TRBJ1-5 . TRBV4-3 once